Reported below is one T cell receptor (beta chain). Antigen unknown. The PCR used 60 Vbeta and 13 Jbeta primers. Here immunoSEQ multiplex PCR was the method, and the copy in TCRdb shows in-frame clones only, minus some. This table holds tens of thousands of clones, about two thirds found once. The data originate from a study of cytomegalovirus exposure and HLA in healthy donors. This CDR3 contains 15 residues. Germline trimming cut 4 bases from V and 10 bases from J; bases unmatched to any gene: 10. Germline V gene data show CDR1 as LGHNA and CDR2 as YNFKEQ. Points from the study as a whole: Earlier findings revealed that most TCR beta V segments proved productive either about 87% or about 30% of the time.

The chain links TRBV4-2 to TRBJ1-1; TRBD1 matches at 12 bases. The receptor was derived from a woman in her 50s in good health and CMV-seropositive. The sequenced sample consisted of PBMCs. CDR3 sequence: CASSPRGQGAGVAFF. DNA of the CDR3: TGTGCCAGCAGCCCCCGGGGACAGGGGGCGGGTGTAGCTTTCTTT.